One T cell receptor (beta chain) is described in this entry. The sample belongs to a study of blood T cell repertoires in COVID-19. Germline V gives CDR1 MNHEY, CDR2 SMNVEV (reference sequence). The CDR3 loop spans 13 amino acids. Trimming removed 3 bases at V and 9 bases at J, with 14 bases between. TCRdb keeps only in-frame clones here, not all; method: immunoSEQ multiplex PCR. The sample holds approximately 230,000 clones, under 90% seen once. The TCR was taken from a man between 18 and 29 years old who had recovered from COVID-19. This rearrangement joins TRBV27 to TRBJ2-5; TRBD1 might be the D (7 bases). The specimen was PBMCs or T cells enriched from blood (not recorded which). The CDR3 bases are TGTGCCAGCAGTTTGGAGGGGGCCGCCCCCCAGTACTTC. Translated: CASSLEGAAPQYF.